This T cell receptor beta chain was identified during a study of radiation and T cells in renal cell carcinoma. Across the whole study: Nephrectomy followed 15 Gy stereotactic body radiation by 4 weeks. Study outcomes and limitations: Pretreatment tumor biopsies were lacking, so baseline clonotypes are unknown.

This clone was seen only a few times. The antigen is undetermined. Time point defined: baseline pretreatment blood. The treatment here: 15 Gy SBRT to primary tumor, nephrectomy 4 weeks later. This renal cell carcinoma was of the clear cell type. Clones were sequenced by immunoSEQ multiplex PCR, and TCRdb holds only the in-frame ones, with some missing. The table includes some 110,000 clones, about four fifths detected once. Germline assignment: CDR1 SGHDT and CDR2 YYEEEE. CDR3 length: 14 amino acids. V lost 0 bases to trimming and J lost 6 bases; unmatched junction nucleotides: 6. This TCR was recovered from a woman between 55 and 75 years old with renal cell carcinoma. The chain links TRBV5-6 to TRBJ2-7; 7 nucleotides align to TRBD2. The specimen comprised blood, sampled from a patient whose treatment included radiotherapy and nephrectomy. In DNA form, the CDR3 reads TGTGCCAGCAGCTTGGTTAGCGGGCTTCTCGAGCAGTACTTC. It is translated as CASSLVSGLLEQYF.